Below, 28 T cell receptor beta chains from the same sample are listed, as sequenced in a study of blood T cell repertoires in COVID-19. Using immunoSEQ multiplex PCR, the repertoire was profiled, and TCRdb retains in-frame clones only, with some absent. This table holds about 210,000 clones, 65% to 90% found once. What was sequenced was peripheral blood. Receptors were obtained from a woman aged 70-85 years with COVID-19, enrolled during active disease.

The CDR3 reads CASSLMGTLVTEAFF. The CDR3 nucleotides are TGTGCCAGCAGCTTAATGGGGACATTGGTCACTGAAGCTTTCTTT. This rearrangement joins TRBV7-8 to TRBJ1-1, with D possibly matching TRBD1 (6 bases). Trimming pared 2 bases from V and 4 bases from J, leaving 14 bases between. The length of the CDR3 is 15 residues. Germline assignment: CDR1 SGHVS and CDR2 FQNEAQ.

V gene TRBV2 combines with J gene TRBJ2-3; TRBD2 aligns across 7 bases. CDR1 SNHLY and CDR2 FYNNEI come from the germline V gene. The V gene end was trimmed by 2 bases and the J gene end by 1 base; junction bases not matched to a gene: 3. The CDR3 runs 15 residues. In DNA form, the CDR3 reads TGTGCCAGCAGTGAAAGCGGGGTGGGCACAGATACGCAGTATTTT. Translated, it gives CASSESGVGTDTQYF.

The rearrangement uses TRBV6-1 and TRBJ2-2, with D maybe TRBD2 (5 bases). The CDR3 has 16 amino acids. The V gene's germline CDR1 is MNHNS and CDR2 SASEGT. Between the trimmed V and J ends, which lost 1 base and 3 bases, there was a span of 12 bases. DNA for the CDR3: TGTGCCAGCAGTGAAGTGAGGGTCCTCTACACCGGGGAGCTGTTTTTT. Its translation: CASSEVRVLYTGELFF.

This chain links TRBV11-2 with TRBJ2-5; possible D gene TRBD2, 6 bases. V gave up 5 bases and J gave up 4 bases, with 11 bases separating them. The CDR3 sequence is 13 residues long. Germline V gene sequence: CDR1 SGHAT, CDR2 FQNNGV. CDR3 DNA sequence: TGTGCCAGCAGCCGCGGGGCGGGAGAGACCCAGTACTTC. Amino acids: CASSRGAGETQYF.

V and J are TRBV4-3 and TRBJ1-5, with D perhaps TRBD1 (5 bases). The V gene's germline CDR1 is LGHNA and CDR2 YSLEER. The CDR3 totals 15 residues. V was trimmed by 0 bases and J by 9 bases, leaving 15 bases between them. The CDR3 sequence: CASSQDQGRAGPQHF. The CDR3 region has the DNA TGCGCCAGCAGCCAAGATCAGGGCAGGGCAGGGCCCCAGCATTTT.

CDR3 DNA: TGTGCCAGCAGCTTAGTCCCCGAGGTGGAGGAGCAGTACTTC. This codes for CASSLVPEVEEQYF. The V call is TRBV7-2, the J call TRBJ2-7; D uncertain. The CDR3 is 14 residues long. Trimming left V 1 base short and J 7 bases short, with 14 bases between. The germline V gene encodes CDR1 SGHTA and CDR2 FQGNSA.

This chain links TRBV7-9 with TRBJ2-3, with 7 bases fitting TRBD1. In germline, CDR1 is SEHNR, CDR2 FQNEAQ (reference sequence). The CDR3 loop spans 15 amino acids. V dropped 5 bases and J dropped 2; count of bases not matched to a gene: 7. The CDR3 DNA sequence: TGTGCCAGCAGCACGACAGGGTGGGACACAGATACGCAGTATTTT. It is translated as CASSTTGWDTDTQYF.

This clone occurred once. This chain joins TRBV2 and TRBJ2-7, with 8 positions matching TRBD1. Germline assignment: CDR1 SNHLY and CDR2 FYNNEI. V was clipped by 1 base and J by 5 bases; unmatched bases: 4. The CDR3 loop spans 14 amino acids. The CDR3 sequence: CASSEGTGINEQYF. The CDR3 DNA follows: TGTGCCAGCAGTGAAGGGACAGGGATCAACGAGCAGTACTTC. Full variable domain (remainder filled in from reference TRBV2 and TRBJ2-7): EPEVTQTPSHQVTQMGQEVILRCVPISNHLYFYWYRQILGQKVEFLVSFYNNEISEKSEIFDDQFSVERPDGSNFTLKIRSTKLEDSAMYFCASSEGTGINEQYFGPGTRLTVT.

The rearrangement links TRBV29-1 to TRBJ1-4; a possible D gene is TRBD1 (6 bases). Germline V CDR1 and CDR2: SQVTM, ANQGSEA. The CDR3 is 13 residues long. Between the trimmed V and J ends, which lost 4 bases and 5 bases, there was a span of 11 bases. Written as DNA, the CDR3 is TGCAGCGTTGCGGGGGGCACGAATGAAAAACTGTTTTTT. Amino acids: CSVAGGTNEKLFF. The variable domain in full, with the rest retrieved from reference TRBV29-1 and TRBJ1-4, is SAVISQKPSRDICQRGTSLTIQCQVDSQVTMMFWYRQQPGQSLTLIATANQGSEATYESGFVIDKFPISRPNLTFSTLTVSNMSPEDSSIYLCSVAGGTNEKLFFGSGTQLSVL.

This clone has a handful of counts. This chain connects TRBV4-2 to TRBJ1-3; D possibly corresponds to TRBD1 (6 bases). Germline-derived CDR1 and CDR2 are LGHNA and YNFKEQ. This CDR3 contains 16 residues. Trimming took 4 bases from V and 0 from J, leaving 13 bases between them. The CDR3: CASSLGTGNSGNTIYF. In DNA form, the CDR3 reads TGTGCCAGCAGCCTGGGAACAGGGAACTCTGGAAACACCATATATTTT.

The rearrangement links TRBV11-3 to TRBJ2-2; D remains ambiguous. Trimming removed 5 bases at V and 3 bases at J, with 10 bases between. Germline-derived CDR1 and CDR2 are SGHNT and YENEEA. The CDR3 has 14 residues. CDR3: CASSPVRDTGELFF. The CDR3 nucleotides are TGTGCCAGCAGCCCCGTTCGGGACACCGGGGAGCTGTTTTTT.

The V call is TRBV6-5, the J call TRBJ1-2, with D hard to call. The V end was cut by 2 bases, the J end by 2 bases, with 9 bases between. CDR3 length: 14 residues. Germline lookup yields CDR1 MNHEY and CDR2 SVGAGI. The DNA for the CDR3 is TGTGCCAGCAGTTACCAGTATAACAACTATGGCTACACCTTC. Protein: CASSYQYNNYGYTF.

The chain links TRBV19 to TRBJ1-5; D not certain. Trimming left V 8 bases short and J 1 base short, with 12 bases between. Germline V gene lookup returns CDR1 LNHDA and CDR2 SQIVND (reference sequence). This CDR3 is built from 14 residues. CDR3 region: CASSRVASNQPQHF. CDR3 sequence (DNA): TGTGCCAGTTCACGGGTGGCAAGCAATCAGCCCCAGCATTTT.

The chain uses TRBV5-6 and TRBJ1-4; TRBD1 agrees at 11 bases. The V gene end was trimmed by 4 bases and the J gene end by 6 bases; junction bases not matched to a gene: 11. Germline V gives CDR1 SGHDT, CDR2 YYEEEE. The CDR3 sequence is 17 residues long. The DNA of the CDR3 is TGTGCCAGCAGCCTGGGACAGGGGGTCGGGGGATATGAAAAACTGTTTTTT. Protein sequence: CASSLGQGVGGYEKLFF.

This clone showed up just a few times. The V call is TRBV7-2, the J call TRBJ1-1; D remains ambiguous. The CDR3 extends over 14 amino acids. Per germline, CDR1 SGHTA and CDR2 FQGNSA. Trimming took 2 bases from V and 1 from J, leaving 8 bases between them. CDR3 nucleotides: TGTGCCAGCAGCTTAAAATCTTCGAACACTGAAGCTTTCTTT. It codes for CASSLKSSNTEAFF.

The chain joins TRBV9 to TRBJ2-1, with 7 bases identical to TRBD1. Germline values: CDR1 SGDLS, CDR2 YYNGEE. The CDR3 spans 16 residues. The J segment lost 6 bases and the V segment lost 0 bases, leaving 9 bases of the junction unmatched. The CDR3 loop reads CASSVDLRQGLNEQFF. DNA for the CDR3: TGTGCCAGCAGCGTAGACTTGAGACAGGGCCTCAATGAGCAGTTCTTC. The whole variable domain, filled in from reference TRBV9 and TRBJ2-1, reads DSGVTQTPKHLITATGQRVTLRCSPRSGDLSVYWYQQSLDQGLQFLIQYYNGEERAKGNILERFSAQQFPDLHSELNLSSLELGDSALYFCASSVDLRQGLNEQFFGPGTRLTVL.

The chain employs TRBV29-1 and TRBJ2-2, with TRBD2 matching over 14 bases. The V segment lost 6 bases and the J segment 6 bases; nucleotides outside the gene matches: 12. Germline V gives CDR1 SQVTM, CDR2 ANQGSEA. The CDR3 consists of 17 residues. CDR3 amino acids: CSVAGLAGVLGAGELFF. The DNA for the CDR3 is TGCAGCGTGGCGGGACTAGCGGGGGTTCTTGGCGCCGGGGAGCTGTTTTTT.

The genes are TRBV28 and TRBJ2-7; 8 positions match TRBD1. CDR3 length: 13 amino acids. Unmatched junction bases numbered 4, after V lost 6 bases and J lost 3 bases. Germline lookup yields CDR1 MDHEN and CDR2 SYDVKM. The CDR3 is CASRSTGDYEQYF. For the CDR3, the DNA is TGTGCCAGCAGGTCGACAGGGGACTACGAGCAGTACTTC.

This clone was detected only a few times. CDR3 amino acids: CASSPPIRGQGNTEAFF. CDR3 nucleotide sequence: TGTGCCAGCTCACCACCAATAAGGGGACAGGGGAACACTGAAGCTTTCTTT. The rearrangement links TRBV18 to TRBJ1-1; the match to TRBD1 covers 9 bases. CDR1 and CDR2 (germline): KGHSH, LQKENI. V lost 0 bases, J lost 1 base, and 6 bases stayed unmatched. This CDR3 contains 17 residues.

The chain recombines TRBV7-2 with TRBJ1-1; 9 bases align to TRBD1. Trimming at V came to 2 bases and at J to 5 bases, leaving 3 bases not matched to a gene. This CDR3 is 14 amino acids long. CDR1 is SGHTA, CDR2 FQGNSA, per germline. CDR3 coding DNA: TGTGCCAGCAGCTTAAACAGGGGGCAGACTGAAGCTTTCTTT. Translation gives CASSLNRGQTEAFF.

This sequence joins TRBV6-6 and TRBJ1-5, with D possibly TRBD1 on 6 matching bases. The CDR3 length is 15 residues. Germline lookup yields CDR1 MNHNY and CDR2 SVGAGI (reference sequence). The V end lost 0 bases, the J end lost 3 bases, and 9 bases lay between the germline ends. CDR3 in amino acids: CASSYSGQNNQPQHF. In DNA form, the CDR3 reads TGTGCCAGCAGTTACTCTGGACAGAACAATCAGCCCCAGCATTTT.

The sample holds a few counts of this clone. The rearrangement joins TRBV5-1 to TRBJ1-1; perhaps TRBD1 as D (6 bases). The V end was cut by 1 base, the J end by 0 bases, with 16 bases between. Per germline, CDR1 SGHRS and CDR2 YFSETQ. This CDR3 has 17 residues. The DNA for the CDR3 is TGCGCCAGCAGCTTGATTACAGGACAGCTCATGAACACTGAAGCTTTCTTT. This encodes CASSLITGQLMNTEAFF.

This chain joins TRBV19 and TRBJ2-3; 13 nucleotides match TRBD2. Germline CDR1 LNHDA, CDR2 SQIVND (reference sequence). This CDR3 has 18 residues. V trimming: 10 bases; J trimming: 0 bases; junction bases outside the gene matches: 13. CDR3 region: CATKGLAGSGGSTDTQYF. For the CDR3, the DNA is TGTGCCACTAAGGGACTAGCGGGATCCGGGGGTAGCACAGATACGCAGTATTTT.

This rearrangement joins TRBV5-8 to TRBJ2-2; 7 nucleotides match TRBD1. This CDR3 has 15 amino acids. V lost 4 bases and J lost 4; bases outside the gene matches: 7. The V gene's germline CDR1 is SGHTS and CDR2 YDEGEE. The CDR3 nucleotides are TGTGCCAGCAGCCGACAGGGTGCGGGCACCGGGGAGCTGTTTTTT. Translated, it gives CASSRQGAGTGELFF.

The CDR3 DNA reads as TGTGCCAGCAGTGTTACTAGCGGGAGAGCCGGGGAGCTGTTTTTT. Translation: CASSVTSGRAGELFF. V is TRBV2 and J is TRBJ2-2, with 11 bases aligning to TRBD2. This CDR3 is built from 15 residues. With V trimmed by 4 bases and J by 6 bases, 4 bases remained unmatched. Germline V CDR1 and CDR2: SNHLY, FYNNEI.

This rearrangement joins TRBV19 to TRBJ1-5; tentatively, D is TRBD1 (6 bases). The CDR3 has 16 amino acids. CDR1 is LNHDA and CDR2 is SQIVND in the germline V gene (reference sequence). The ends were cut back, 1 base at V and 2 bases at J, with 12 bases in the middle. CDR3 nucleotides: TGTGCCAGTAGTATAGGGACCGACAGGCGCAATCAGCCCCAGCATTTT. Translation gives CASSIGTDRRNQPQHF.

The chain is built from TRBV19 and TRBJ1-1; possibly TRBD1 for D (6 bases). The CDR3 is 12 residues long. V was cut by 5 bases and J by 6 bases, with 10 bases left in between. The V gene's germline CDR1 is LNHDA and CDR2 SQIVND (reference sequence). The CDR3 is CASSPRTAEAFF. The CDR3 bases are TGTGCCAGTAGTCCCCGGACAGCTGAAGCTTTCTTT.

This sequence joins TRBV3-1 (or the pseudogene TRBV3-2) and TRBJ2-7; 9 bases match TRBD2. The germline gives CDR1 LGHDT, CDR2 YNNKEL (reference sequence). With V trimmed by 5 bases and J by 0 bases, 5 bases remained unmatched. The CDR3 length is 15 residues. CDR3 sequence (DNA): TGTGCCAGCAGCAAGCGGGGGGCCAACTCCTACGAGCAGTACTTC. The encoded protein is CASSKRGANSYEQYF.